In this sample, the clone carrying this TCR beta chain turned up a few times. What it binds is unknown. Other DNA sequences of this sample code for an identical CDR3. These data are taken from a study of CD8+ T cells in alopecia areata. Patients with alopecia areata provided lesional scalp punch biopsies as well as peripheral blood. In each case, RNA was isolated and then reverse transcribed into cDNA as the sequencing template. Assay: immunoSEQ multiplex PCR; the TCRdb copy retains only in-frame clones and omits some. The table records more than 95,000 clones, around 48% of them present only once. General study findings and limits: Scalp lesions, especially in alopecia totalis/universalis, had higher clonality than normal scalp.

The V end lost 5 bases, the J end lost 0 bases, and 8 bases lay between the germline ends. The CDR3 is made up of 13 amino acids. Germline assignment: CDR1 SEHNR and CDR2 FQNEAQ (reference sequence). The TCR comes from a human donor with alopecia areata. The gene calls are TRBV7-9 and TRBJ2-7; no definite D call. The sample consisted of NKG2D-low CD8+ T cells sorted from blood. CDR3 nucleotides: TGTGCCAGCAGCCTGACCACCTCCTACGAGCAGTACTTC. Translating gives CASSLTTSYEQYF.